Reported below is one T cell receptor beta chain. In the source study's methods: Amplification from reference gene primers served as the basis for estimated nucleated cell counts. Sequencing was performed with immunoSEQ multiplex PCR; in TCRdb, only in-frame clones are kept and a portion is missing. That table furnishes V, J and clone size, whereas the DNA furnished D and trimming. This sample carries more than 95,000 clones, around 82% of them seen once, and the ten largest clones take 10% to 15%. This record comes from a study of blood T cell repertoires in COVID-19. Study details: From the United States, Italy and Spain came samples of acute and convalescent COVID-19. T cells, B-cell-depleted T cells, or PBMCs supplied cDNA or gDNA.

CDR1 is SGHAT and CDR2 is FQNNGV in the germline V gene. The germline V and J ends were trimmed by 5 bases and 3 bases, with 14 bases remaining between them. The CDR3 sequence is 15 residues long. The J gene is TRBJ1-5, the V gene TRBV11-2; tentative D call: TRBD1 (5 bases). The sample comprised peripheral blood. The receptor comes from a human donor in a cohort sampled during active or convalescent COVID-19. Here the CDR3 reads CASSPSGGINQPQHF. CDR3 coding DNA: TGTGCCAGCAGCCCGTCGGGGGGGATCAATCAGCCCCAGCATTTT.